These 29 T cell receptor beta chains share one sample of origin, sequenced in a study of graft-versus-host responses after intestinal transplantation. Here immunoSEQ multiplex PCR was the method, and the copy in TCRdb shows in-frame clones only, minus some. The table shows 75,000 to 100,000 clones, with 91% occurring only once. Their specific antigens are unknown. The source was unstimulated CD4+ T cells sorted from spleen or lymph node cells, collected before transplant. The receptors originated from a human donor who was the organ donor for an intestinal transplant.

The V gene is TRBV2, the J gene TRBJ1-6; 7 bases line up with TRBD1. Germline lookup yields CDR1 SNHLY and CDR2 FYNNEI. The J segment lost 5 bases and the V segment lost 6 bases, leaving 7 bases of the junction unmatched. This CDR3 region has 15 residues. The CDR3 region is CASRRQGIDNSPLHF. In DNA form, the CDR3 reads TGTGCCAGCAGAAGACAGGGCATCGATAATTCACCCCTCCACTTT. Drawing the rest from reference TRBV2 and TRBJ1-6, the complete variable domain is EPEVTQTPSHQVTQMGQEVILRCVPISNHLYFYWYRQILGQKVEFLVSFYNNEISEKSEIFDDQFSVERPDGSNFTLKIRSTKLEDSAMYFCASRRQGIDNSPLHFGNGTRLTVT.

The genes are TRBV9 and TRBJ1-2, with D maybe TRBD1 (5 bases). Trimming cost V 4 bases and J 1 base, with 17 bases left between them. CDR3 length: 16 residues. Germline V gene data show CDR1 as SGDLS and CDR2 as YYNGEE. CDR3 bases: TGTGCCAGCAGCAAAGGCCGGGGACTCCTTAACTATGGCTACACCTTC. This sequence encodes CASSKGRGLLNYGYTF.

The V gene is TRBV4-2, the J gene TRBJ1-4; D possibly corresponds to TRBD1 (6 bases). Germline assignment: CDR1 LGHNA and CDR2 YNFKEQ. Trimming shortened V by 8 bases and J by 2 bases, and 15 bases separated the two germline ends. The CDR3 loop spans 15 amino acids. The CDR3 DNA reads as TGTGCCAGCGGAACTACAGGGACCACTAATGAAAAACTGTTTTTT. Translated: CASGTTGTTNEKLFF.

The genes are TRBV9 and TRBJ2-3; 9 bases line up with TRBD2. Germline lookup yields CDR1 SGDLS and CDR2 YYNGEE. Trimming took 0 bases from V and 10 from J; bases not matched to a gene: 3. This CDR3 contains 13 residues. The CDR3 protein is CASSVAGGGAQYF. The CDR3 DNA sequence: TGTGCCAGCAGCGTAGCGGGCGGGGGGGCGCAGTATTTT.

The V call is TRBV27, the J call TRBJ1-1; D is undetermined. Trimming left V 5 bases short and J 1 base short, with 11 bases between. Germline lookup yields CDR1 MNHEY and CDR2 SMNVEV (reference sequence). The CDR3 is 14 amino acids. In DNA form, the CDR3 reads TGTGCCAGCAGTATTCGTTTCGGGAACACTGAAGCTTTCTTT. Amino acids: CASSIRFGNTEAFF.

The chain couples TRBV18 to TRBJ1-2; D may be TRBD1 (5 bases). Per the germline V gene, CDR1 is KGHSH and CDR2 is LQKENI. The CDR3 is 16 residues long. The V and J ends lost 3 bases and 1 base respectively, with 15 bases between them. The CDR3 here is CASSPPRDRYNYGYTF. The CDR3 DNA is TGTGCCAGCTCACCCCCCAGGGATCGGTATAACTATGGCTACACCTTC.

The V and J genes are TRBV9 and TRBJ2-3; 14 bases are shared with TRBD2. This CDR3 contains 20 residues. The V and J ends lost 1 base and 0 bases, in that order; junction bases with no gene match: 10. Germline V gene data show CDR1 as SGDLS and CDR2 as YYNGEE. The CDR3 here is CASSVKSPTSGGGSTDTQYF. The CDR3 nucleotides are TGTGCCAGCAGCGTAAAATCGCCGACTAGCGGGGGGGGTAGCACAGATACGCAGTATTTT.

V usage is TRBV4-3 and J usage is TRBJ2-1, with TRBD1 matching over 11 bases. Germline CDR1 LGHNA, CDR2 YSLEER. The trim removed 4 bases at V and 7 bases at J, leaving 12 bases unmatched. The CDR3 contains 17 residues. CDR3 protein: CASSRGQGAPLGNEQFF. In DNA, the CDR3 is TGCGCCAGCAGCCGCGGACAGGGGGCCCCCTTAGGTAATGAGCAGTTCTTC.

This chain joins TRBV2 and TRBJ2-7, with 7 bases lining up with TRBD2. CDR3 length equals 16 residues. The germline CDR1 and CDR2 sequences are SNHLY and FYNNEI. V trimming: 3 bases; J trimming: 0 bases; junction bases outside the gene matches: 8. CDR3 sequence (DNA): TGTGCCAGCAGTGAGGGAGCGGGGCGAAGCTCCTACGAGCAGTACTTC. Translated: CASSEGAGRSSYEQYF.

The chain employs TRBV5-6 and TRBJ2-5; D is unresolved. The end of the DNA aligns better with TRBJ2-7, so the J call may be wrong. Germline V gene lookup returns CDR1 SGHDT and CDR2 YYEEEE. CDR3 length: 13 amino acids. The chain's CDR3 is CASSWSRPYEQYF. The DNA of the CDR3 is TGTGCCAGCAGCTGGAGCCGCCCTTACGAGCAGTACTTC.

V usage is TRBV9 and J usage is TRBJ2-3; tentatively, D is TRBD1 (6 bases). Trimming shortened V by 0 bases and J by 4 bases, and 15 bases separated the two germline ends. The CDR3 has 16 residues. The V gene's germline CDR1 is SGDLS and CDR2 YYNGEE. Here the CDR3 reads CASSVVQGMGPDTQYF. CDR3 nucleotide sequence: TGTGCCAGCAGCGTAGTCCAGGGGATGGGCCCAGATACGCAGTATTTT.

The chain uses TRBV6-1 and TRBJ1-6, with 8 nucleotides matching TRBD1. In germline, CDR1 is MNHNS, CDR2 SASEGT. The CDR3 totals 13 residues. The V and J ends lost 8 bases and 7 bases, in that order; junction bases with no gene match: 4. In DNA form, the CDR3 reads TGTGCCAGCCAAGGACAGGGAAATTCACCCCTCCACTTT. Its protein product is CASQGQGNSPLHF.

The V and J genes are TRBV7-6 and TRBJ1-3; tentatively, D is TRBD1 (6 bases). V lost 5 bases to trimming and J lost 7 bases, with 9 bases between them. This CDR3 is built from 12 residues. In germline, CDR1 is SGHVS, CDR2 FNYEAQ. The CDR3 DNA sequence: TGTGCCAGCAGCCCAAGGGGGAACACCATATATTTT. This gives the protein CASSPRGNTIYF.

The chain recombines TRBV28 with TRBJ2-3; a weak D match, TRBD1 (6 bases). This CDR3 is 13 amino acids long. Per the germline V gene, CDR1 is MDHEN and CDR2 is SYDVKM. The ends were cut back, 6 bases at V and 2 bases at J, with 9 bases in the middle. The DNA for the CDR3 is TGTGCCAGCAGGGACAGACACACAGATACGCAGTATTTT. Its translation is CASRDRHTDTQYF.

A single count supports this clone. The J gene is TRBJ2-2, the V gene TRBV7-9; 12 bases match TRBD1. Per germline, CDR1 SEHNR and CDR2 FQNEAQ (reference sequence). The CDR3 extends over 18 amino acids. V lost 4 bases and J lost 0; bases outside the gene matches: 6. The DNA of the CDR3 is TGTGCCAGCAGCTGGGGGGACAGGGGGCGAGCGAACACCGGGGAGCTGTTTTTT. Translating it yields CASSWGDRGRANTGELFF.

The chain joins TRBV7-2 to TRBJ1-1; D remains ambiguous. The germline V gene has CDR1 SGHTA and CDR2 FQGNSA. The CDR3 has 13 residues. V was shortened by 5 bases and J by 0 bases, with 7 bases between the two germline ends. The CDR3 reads CASSPTMNTEAFF. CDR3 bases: TGTGCCAGCAGCCCCACAATGAACACTGAAGCTTTCTTT.

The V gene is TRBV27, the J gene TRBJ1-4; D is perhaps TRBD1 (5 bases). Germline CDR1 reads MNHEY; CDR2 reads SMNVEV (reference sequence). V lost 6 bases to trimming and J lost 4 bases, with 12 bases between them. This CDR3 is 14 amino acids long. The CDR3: CASRLQGINEKLFF. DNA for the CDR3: TGTGCCAGCAGATTGCAGGGAATTAATGAAAAACTGTTTTTT.

This CDR3 is CASQQGGTQYF. CDR3 sequence (DNA): TGCGCCAGTCAACAGGGGGGTACGCAGTATTTT. This chain joins TRBV4-1 and TRBJ2-3; 8 positions agree with TRBD1. Germline CDR1 reads MGHRA; CDR2 reads YSYEKL. J was trimmed by 8 bases and V by 9 bases; bases with no gene match: 4. CDR3 length: 11 amino acids.

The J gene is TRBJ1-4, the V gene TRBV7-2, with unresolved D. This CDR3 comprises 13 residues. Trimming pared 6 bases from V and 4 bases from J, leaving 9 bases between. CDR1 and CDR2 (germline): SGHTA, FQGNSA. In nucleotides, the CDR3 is TGTGCCAGCAGGCGACTGGGTAATGAAAAACTGTTTTTT. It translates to CASRRLGNEKLFF.

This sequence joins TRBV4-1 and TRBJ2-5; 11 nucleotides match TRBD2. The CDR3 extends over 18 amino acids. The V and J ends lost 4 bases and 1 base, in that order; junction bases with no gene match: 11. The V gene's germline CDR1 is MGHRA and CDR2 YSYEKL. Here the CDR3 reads CASSPVEVLAGVQETQYF. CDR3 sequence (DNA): TGCGCCAGCAGCCCAGTAGAGGTACTAGCGGGGGTCCAAGAGACCCAGTACTTC.

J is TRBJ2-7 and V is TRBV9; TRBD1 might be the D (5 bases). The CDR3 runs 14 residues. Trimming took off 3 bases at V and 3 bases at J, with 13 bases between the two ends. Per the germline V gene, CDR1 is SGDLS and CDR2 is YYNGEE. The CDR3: CASSETVDRYEQYF. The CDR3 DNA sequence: TGTGCCAGCAGCGAGACAGTGGACCGCTACGAGCAGTACTTC.

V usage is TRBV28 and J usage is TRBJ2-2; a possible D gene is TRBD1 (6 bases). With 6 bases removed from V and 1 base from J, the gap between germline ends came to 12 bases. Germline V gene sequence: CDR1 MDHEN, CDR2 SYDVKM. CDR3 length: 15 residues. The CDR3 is CASRAARGNTGELFF. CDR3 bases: TGTGCCAGCAGAGCCGCCAGGGGGAACACCGGGGAGCTGTTTTTT.

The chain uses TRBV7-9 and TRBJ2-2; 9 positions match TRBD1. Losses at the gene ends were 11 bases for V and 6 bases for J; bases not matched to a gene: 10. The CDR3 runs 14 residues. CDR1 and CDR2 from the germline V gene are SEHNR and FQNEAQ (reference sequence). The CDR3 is CALSGTGKAGELFF. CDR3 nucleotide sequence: TGTGCCCTCAGCGGGACAGGGAAGGCCGGGGAGCTGTTTTTT.

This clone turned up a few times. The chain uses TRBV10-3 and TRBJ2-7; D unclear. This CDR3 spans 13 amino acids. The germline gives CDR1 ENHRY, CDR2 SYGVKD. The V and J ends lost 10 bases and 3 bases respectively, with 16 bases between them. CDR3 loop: CATLEDSYYEQYF. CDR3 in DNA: TGTGCCACCCTCGAAGACTCTTACTACGAGCAGTACTTC.

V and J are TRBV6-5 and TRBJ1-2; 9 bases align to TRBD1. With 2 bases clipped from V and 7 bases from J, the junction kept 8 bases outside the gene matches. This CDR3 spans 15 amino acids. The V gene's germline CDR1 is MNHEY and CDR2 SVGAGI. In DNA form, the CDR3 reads TGTGCCAGCAGTTACCACCGGGACAGGGCATTTGGCTACACCTTC. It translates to CASSYHRDRAFGYTF.

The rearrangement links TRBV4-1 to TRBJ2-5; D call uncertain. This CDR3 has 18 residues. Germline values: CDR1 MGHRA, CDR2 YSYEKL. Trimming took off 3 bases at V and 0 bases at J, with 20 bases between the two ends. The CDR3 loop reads CASSHLVVLRAYQETQYF. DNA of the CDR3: TGCGCCAGCAGCCACCTAGTAGTGCTCAGAGCTTACCAAGAGACCCAGTACTTC.

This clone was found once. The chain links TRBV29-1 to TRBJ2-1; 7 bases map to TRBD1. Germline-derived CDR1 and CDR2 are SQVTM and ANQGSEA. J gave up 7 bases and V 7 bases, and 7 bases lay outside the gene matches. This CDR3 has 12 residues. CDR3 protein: CSGHRGQNEQFF. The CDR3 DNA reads TGCAGCGGCCACAGGGGACAGAATGAGCAGTTCTTC.

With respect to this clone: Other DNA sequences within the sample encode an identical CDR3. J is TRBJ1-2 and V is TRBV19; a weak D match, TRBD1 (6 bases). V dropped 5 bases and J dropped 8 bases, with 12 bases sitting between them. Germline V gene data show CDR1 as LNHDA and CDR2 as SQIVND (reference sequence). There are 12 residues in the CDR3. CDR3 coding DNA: TGTGCCAGTAGTCGTGGGGGCTGGGGCTACACCTTC. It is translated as CASSRGGWGYTF.

The DNA for the CDR3 is TGCGCCAGCAGCTTGGTGCGGGCCCCCTACAATGAGCAGTTCTTC. It specifies CASSLVRAPYNEQFF. The chain uses TRBV5-1 and TRBJ2-1, with D perhaps matching TRBD2 (5 bases). Germline CDR1 reads SGHRS; CDR2 reads YFSETQ. The CDR3 runs 15 residues. The V and J ends lost 0 bases and 2 bases respectively, with 9 bases between them.